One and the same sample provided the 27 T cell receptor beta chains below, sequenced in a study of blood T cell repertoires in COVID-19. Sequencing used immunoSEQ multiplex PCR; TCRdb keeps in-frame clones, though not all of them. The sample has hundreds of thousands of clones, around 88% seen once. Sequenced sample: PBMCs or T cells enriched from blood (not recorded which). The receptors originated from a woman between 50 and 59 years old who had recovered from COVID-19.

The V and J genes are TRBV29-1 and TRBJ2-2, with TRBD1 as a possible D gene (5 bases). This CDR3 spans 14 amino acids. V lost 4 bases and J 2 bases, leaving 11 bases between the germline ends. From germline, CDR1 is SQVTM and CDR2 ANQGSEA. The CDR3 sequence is CSVGRQTNTGELFF. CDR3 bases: TGCAGCGTTGGGAGACAGACTAACACCGGGGAGCTGTTTTTT.

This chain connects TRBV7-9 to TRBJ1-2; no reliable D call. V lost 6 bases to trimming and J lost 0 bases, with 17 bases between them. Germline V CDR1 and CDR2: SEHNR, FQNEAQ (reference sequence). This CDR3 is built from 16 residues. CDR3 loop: CASRGGRTDSNYGYTF. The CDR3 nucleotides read TGTGCCAGCAGGGGAGGGCGGACGGACTCTAACTATGGCTACACCTTC.

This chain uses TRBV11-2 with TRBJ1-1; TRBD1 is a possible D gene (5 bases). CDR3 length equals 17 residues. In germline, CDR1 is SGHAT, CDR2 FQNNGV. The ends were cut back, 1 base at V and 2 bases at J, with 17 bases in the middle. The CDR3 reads CASSLAPSWGVNTEAFF. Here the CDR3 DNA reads TGTGCCAGCAGCTTAGCTCCCTCTTGGGGGGTAAACACTGAAGCTTTCTTT.

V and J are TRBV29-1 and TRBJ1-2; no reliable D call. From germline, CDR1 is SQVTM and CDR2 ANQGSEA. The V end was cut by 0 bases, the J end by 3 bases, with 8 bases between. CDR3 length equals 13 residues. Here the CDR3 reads CSVEETGYYGYTF. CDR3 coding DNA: TGCAGCGTTGAAGAGACGGGATACTATGGCTACACCTTC.

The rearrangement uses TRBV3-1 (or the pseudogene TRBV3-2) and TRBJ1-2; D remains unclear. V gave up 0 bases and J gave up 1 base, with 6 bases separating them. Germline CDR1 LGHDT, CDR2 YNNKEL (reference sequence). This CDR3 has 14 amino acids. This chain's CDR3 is CASSQDSFNYGYTF. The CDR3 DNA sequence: TGTGCCAGCAGCCAAGACAGTTTTAACTATGGCTACACCTTC.

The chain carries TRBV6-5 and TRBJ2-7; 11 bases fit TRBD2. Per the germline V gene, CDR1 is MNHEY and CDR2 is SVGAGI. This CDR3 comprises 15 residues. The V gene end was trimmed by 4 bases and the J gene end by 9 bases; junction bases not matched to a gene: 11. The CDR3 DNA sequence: TGTGCCAGCAGTTTAGGACTAGCGGGTACCTCGGGGCAGTACTTC. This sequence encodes CASSLGLAGTSGQYF.

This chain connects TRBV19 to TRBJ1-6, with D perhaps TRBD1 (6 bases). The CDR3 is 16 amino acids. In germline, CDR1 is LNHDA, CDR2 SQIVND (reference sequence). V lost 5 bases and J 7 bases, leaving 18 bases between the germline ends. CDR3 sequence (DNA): TGTGCCAGTAGTCCCTGGAACAGGGTGGTGAATTCACCCCTCCACTTT. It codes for CASSPWNRVVNSPLHF.

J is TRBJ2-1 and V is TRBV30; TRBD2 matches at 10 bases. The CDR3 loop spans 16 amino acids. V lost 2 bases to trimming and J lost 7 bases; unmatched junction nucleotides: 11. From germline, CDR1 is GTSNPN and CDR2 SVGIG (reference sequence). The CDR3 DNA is TGTGCCTGGAGTATAAGACTAGCGGGCCGGCAAAATGAGCAGTTCTTC. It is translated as CAWSIRLAGRQNEQFF.

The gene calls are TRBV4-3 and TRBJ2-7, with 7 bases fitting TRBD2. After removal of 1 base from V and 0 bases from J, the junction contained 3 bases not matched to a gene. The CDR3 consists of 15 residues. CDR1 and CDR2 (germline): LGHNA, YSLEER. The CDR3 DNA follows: TGCGCCAGCAGCCAAGTGGCTAGCGGCTCCTACGAGCAGTACTTC. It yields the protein CASSQVASGSYEQYF.

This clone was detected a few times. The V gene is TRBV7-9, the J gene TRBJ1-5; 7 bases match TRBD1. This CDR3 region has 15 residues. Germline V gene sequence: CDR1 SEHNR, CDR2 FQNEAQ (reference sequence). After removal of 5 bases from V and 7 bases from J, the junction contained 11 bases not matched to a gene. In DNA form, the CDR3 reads TGTGCCAGCAGCCAGGGGGATGGCAGTCGACAGCCCCAGCATTTT. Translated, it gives CASSQGDGSRQPQHF.

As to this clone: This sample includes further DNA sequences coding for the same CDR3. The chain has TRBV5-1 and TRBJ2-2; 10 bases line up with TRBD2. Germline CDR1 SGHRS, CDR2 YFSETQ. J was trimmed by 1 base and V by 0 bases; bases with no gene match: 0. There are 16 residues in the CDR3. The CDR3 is CASSLGLAGNTGELFF. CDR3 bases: TGCGCCAGCAGCTTGGGACTAGCGGGGAACACCGGGGAGCTGTTTTTT.

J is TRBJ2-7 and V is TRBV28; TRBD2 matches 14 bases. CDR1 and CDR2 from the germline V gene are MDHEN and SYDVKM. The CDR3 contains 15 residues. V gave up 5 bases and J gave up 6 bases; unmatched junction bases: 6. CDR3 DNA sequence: TGTGCCAGCAGTGCGGGGACTAGCGGGAGTCGCGAGCAGTACTTC. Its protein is CASSAGTSGSREQYF.

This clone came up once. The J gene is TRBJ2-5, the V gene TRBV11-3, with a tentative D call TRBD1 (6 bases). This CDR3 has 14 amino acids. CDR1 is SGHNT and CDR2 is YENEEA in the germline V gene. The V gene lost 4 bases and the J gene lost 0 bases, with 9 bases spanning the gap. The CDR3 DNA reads TGTGCCAGCAGCTCAGACAGGTACCAAGAGACCCAGTACTTC. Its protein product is CASSSDRYQETQYF.

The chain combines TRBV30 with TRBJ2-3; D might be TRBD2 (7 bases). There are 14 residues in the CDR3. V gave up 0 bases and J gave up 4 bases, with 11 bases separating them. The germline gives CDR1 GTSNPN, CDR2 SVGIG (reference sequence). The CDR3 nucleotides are TGTGCCTGGAGTGTAAGAGGGGGGGCAGATACGCAGTATTTT. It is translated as CAWSVRGGADTQYF.

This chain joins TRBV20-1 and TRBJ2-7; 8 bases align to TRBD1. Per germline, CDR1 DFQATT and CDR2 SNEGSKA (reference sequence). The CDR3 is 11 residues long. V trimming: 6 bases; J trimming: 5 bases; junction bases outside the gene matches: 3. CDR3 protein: CSAETGDEQYF. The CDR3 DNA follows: TGCAGTGCAGAGACAGGGGACGAGCAGTACTTC.

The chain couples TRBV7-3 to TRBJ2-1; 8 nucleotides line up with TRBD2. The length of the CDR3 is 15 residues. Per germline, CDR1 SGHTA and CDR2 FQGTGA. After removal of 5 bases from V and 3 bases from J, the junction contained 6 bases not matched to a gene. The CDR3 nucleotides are TGTGCCAGCAGCCTCTCCGGGACTAGCTACAATGAGCAGTTCTTC. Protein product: CASSLSGTSYNEQFF. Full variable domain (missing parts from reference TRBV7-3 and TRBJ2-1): GAGVSQTPSNKVTEKGKYVELRCDPISGHTALYWYRQSLGQGPEFLIYFQGTGAADDSGLPNDRFFAVRPEGSVSTLKIQRTERGDSAVYLCASSLSGTSYNEQFFGPGTRLTVL.

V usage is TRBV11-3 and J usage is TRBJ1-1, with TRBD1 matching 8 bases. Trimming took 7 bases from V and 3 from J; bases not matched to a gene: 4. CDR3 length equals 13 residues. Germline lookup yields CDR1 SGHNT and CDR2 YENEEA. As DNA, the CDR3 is TGTGCCAGCAAAAACAGGGGGGACACTGAAGCTTTCTTT. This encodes CASKNRGDTEAFF.

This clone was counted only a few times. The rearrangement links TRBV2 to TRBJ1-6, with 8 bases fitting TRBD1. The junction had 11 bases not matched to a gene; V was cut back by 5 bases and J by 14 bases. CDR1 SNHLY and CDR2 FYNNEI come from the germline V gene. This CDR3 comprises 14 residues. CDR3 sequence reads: CASSPGTGSRTLHF. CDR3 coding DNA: TGTGCCAGCAGTCCCGGGACAGGCAGTAGGACCCTCCACTTT.

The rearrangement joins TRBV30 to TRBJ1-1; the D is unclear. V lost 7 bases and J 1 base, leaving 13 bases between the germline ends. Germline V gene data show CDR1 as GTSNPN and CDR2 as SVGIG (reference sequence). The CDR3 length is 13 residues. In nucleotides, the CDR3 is TGTGCCTCCCAGACGGGAGGGAACACTGAAGCTTTCTTT. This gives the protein CASQTGGNTEAFF. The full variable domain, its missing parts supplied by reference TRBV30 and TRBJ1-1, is SQTIHQWPATLVQPVGSPLSLECTVEGTSNPNLYWYRQAAGRGLQLLFYSVGIGQISSEVPQNLSASRPQDRQFILSSKKLLLSDSGFYLCASQTGGNTEAFFGQGTRLTVV.

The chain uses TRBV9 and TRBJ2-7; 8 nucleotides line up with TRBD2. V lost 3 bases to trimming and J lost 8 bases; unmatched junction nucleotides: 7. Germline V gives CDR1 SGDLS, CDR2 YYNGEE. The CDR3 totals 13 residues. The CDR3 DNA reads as TGTGCCAGCAGCGCATCCGGGACTAGTAAGCAGTACTTC. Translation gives CASSASGTSKQYF.

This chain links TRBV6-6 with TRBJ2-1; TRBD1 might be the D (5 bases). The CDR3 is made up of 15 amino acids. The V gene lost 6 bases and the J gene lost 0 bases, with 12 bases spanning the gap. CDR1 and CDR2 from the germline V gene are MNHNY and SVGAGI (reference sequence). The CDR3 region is CASSQGVSSYNEQFF. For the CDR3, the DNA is TGTGCCAGCAGCCAAGGGGTGAGCTCCTACAATGAGCAGTTCTTC.

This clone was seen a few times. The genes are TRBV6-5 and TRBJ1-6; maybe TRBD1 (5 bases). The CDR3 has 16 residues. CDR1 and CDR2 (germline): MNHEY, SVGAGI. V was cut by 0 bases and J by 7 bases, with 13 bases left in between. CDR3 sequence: CASSYSLARGNSPLHF. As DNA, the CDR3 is TGTGCCAGCAGTTACTCTCTGGCCCGGGGGAATTCACCCCTCCACTTT.

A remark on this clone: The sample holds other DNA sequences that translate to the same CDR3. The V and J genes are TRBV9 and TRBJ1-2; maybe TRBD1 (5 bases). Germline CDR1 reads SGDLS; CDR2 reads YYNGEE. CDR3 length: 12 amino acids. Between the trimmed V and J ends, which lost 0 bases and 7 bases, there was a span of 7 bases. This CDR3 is CASSVVGGGYTF. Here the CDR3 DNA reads TGTGCCAGCAGCGTAGTGGGGGGTGGCTACACCTTC.

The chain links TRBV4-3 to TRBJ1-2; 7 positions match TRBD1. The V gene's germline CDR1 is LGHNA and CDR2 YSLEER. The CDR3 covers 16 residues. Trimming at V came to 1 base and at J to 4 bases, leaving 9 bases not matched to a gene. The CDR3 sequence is CASSQATGQKFYGYTF. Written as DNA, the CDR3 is TGCGCCAGCAGCCAAGCCACGGGACAGAAGTTCTATGGCTACACCTTC.

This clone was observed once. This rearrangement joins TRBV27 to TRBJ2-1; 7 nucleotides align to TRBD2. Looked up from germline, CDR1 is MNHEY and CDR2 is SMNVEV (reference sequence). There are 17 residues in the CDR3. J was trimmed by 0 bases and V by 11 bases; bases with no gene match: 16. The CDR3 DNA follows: TGTGCCGCCAGCGGGTCGAGGGGCGGGAGCTCCTACAATGAGCAGTTCTTC. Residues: CAASGSRGGSSYNEQFF.

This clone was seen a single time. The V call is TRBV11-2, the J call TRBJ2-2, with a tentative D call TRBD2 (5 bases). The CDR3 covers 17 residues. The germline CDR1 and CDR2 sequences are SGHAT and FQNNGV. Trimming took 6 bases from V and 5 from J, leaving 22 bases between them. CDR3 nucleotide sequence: TGTGCCAGCAGATCTTTCCGGACTCGGAGTTATACCGGGGAGCTGTTTTTT. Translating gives CASRSFRTRSYTGELFF.

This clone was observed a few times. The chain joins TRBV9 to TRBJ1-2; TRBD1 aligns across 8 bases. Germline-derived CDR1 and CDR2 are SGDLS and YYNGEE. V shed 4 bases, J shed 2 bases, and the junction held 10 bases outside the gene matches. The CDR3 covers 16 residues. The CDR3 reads CASSSRGDRGNYGYTF. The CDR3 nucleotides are TGTGCCAGCAGCTCCCGGGGTGACAGGGGAAACTATGGCTACACCTTC.